The 28 T cell receptor beta chains in this list originate from one sample, sequenced in a study of blood T cell repertoires in COVID-19. Assay used: immunoSEQ multiplex PCR; TCRdb lists only in-frame clones, some missing. There are over 11,000 clones in the sample; 80% to 90% occur only once, and about 5% lies in the top ten. The specimen sequenced was peripheral blood. Source of these receptors: a human donor in a cohort sampled during active COVID-19.

The genes are TRBV6-5 and TRBJ1-1; TRBD1 agrees at 7 bases. Trimming took 8 bases from V and 4 from J; bases not matched to a gene: 13. The CDR3 loop spans 15 amino acids. Germline-derived CDR1 and CDR2 are MNHEY and SVGAGI. The CDR3 protein is CASRQGVRGGTEAFF. The CDR3 DNA is TGTGCCAGCCGCCAGGGGGTAAGAGGGGGCACTGAAGCTTTCTTT.

The V call is TRBV10-2, the J call TRBJ2-7; possible D gene TRBD1, 5 bases. The V gene's germline CDR1 is WSHSY and CDR2 SAAADI. V lost 0 bases and J lost 4, with 13 bases in between. The CDR3 is 15 residues long. The CDR3 DNA follows: TGCGCCAGCAGTGAGTCGTTAGGGGCTTTGTACGAGCAGTACTTC. This encodes CASSESLGALYEQYF.

The chain couples TRBV11-3 to TRBJ2-7; possible D gene TRBD2, 6 bases. This CDR3 comprises 15 residues. V lost 1 base and J 2 bases, leaving 12 bases between the germline ends. CDR1 and CDR2 from the germline V gene are SGHNT and YENEEA. The CDR3 sequence: CASSLGYGGPYEQYF. The CDR3 DNA follows: TGTGCCAGCAGCTTAGGTTACGGAGGGCCCTACGAGCAGTACTTC.

V is TRBV5-1 and J is TRBJ2-7, with TRBD2 matching over 8 bases. The CDR3 extends over 16 amino acids. Germline loops: CDR1 SGHRS, CDR2 YFSETQ. Trimming removed 0 bases from V and 6 bases from J; junction bases left unmatched: 11. The chain's CDR3 is CASSLGSGGVFSEQYF. Here the CDR3 DNA reads TGCGCCAGCAGCTTGGGGAGCGGGGGCGTGTTCTCCGAGCAGTACTTC.

This chain uses TRBV7-8 with TRBJ2-7; 8 bases map to TRBD1. Germline V lookup: CDR1 SGHVS, CDR2 FQNEAQ. Trimming cost V 6 bases and J 7 bases; bases outside gene matches: 14. There are 15 residues in the CDR3. CDR3 in amino acids: CASRPQQGAAEEQYF. The CDR3 region has the DNA TGTGCCAGCAGACCACAGCAGGGGGCGGCAGAAGAGCAGTACTTC.

The gene calls are TRBV28 and TRBJ1-2, with 10 bases lining up with TRBD1. This CDR3 comprises 13 residues. The germline gives CDR1 MDHEN, CDR2 SYDVKM. V lost 7 bases, J lost 7 bases, and 6 bases stayed unmatched. The CDR3 protein is CASIGQGVGGYTF. As DNA, the CDR3 is TGTGCCAGCATCGGACAGGGGGTTGGTGGCTACACCTTC.

This clone was detected once. The chain joins TRBV30 to TRBJ1-1, with 7 bases lining up with TRBD1. Germline CDR1 GTSNPN, CDR2 SVGIG (reference sequence). V was clipped by 5 bases and J by 4 bases; unmatched bases: 13. The CDR3 extends over 15 amino acids. The CDR3 spells CAWADREVYFTEAFF. CDR3 sequence (DNA): TGTGCCTGGGCAGACAGGGAAGTTTATTTCACTGAAGCTTTCTTT.

This clone was seen once. The genes are TRBV5-1 and TRBJ1-2, with 7 bases identical to TRBD1. The trim removed 1 base at V and 3 bases at J, leaving 0 bases unmatched. The CDR3 covers 13 residues. Looked up from germline, CDR1 is SGHRS and CDR2 is YFSETQ. The CDR3, as DNA: TGCGCCAGCAGCTTGACAGGGGACTATGGCTACACCTTC. This encodes CASSLTGDYGYTF.

The chain employs TRBV29-1 and TRBJ2-7, with TRBD2 matching 7 bases. The CDR3 loop spans 14 amino acids. V dropped 3 bases and J dropped 6; count of bases not matched to a gene: 11. Germline assignment: CDR1 SQVTM and CDR2 ANQGSEA. CDR3: CSVDFRGSGGEQYF. The CDR3 DNA follows: TGCAGCGTTGATTTTAGAGGGTCGGGAGGCGAGCAGTACTTC.

The chain links TRBV10-3 to TRBJ2-7, with a tentative D call TRBD2 (6 bases). This CDR3 spans 13 amino acids. Trimming stripped 2 bases from V and 1 base from J, with 6 bases between. CDR1 and CDR2 (germline): ENHRY, SYGVKD. The CDR3 reads CAISEAGSYEQYF. The CDR3 DNA sequence: TGTGCCATCAGTGAGGCGGGGTCCTACGAGCAGTACTTC.

The V gene is TRBV5-1, the J gene TRBJ2-7; 12 bases are shared with TRBD2. Germline CDR1 reads SGHRS; CDR2 reads YFSETQ. The CDR3 runs 15 residues. V trimming: 4 bases; J trimming: 3 bases; junction bases outside the gene matches: 5. The CDR3 spells CASSLTSGSGYEQYF. CDR3 coding DNA: TGCGCCAGCAGCCTGACTAGCGGGAGTGGCTACGAGCAGTACTTC.

The V gene is TRBV28, the J gene TRBJ2-7; TRBD1 matches at 8 bases. Trimming cost V 7 bases and J 4 bases; bases outside gene matches: 9. This CDR3 has 14 residues. CDR1 is MDHEN, CDR2 SYDVKM, per germline. The CDR3 is CASNSHRGAYEQYF. DNA for the CDR3: TGTGCCAGCAACTCACACAGGGGGGCTTACGAGCAGTACTTC.

The CDR3: CASSQCSGRGPDTQYF. The CDR3 region has the DNA TGCGCCAGCAGTCAATGCAGCGGGAGGGGCCCAGATACGCAGTATTTT. The chain joins TRBV23-1 to TRBJ2-3, with 10 nucleotides matching TRBD2. TRBV23-1 is labeled an ORF, and its function is uncertain. V lost 1 base to trimming and J lost 4 bases; unmatched junction nucleotides: 5. The CDR3 is 16 residues long.

The J gene is TRBJ2-1, the V gene TRBV2; TRBD2 aligns across 11 bases. Losses at the gene ends were 6 bases for V and 14 bases for J; bases not matched to a gene: 9. Looked up from germline, CDR1 is SNHLY and CDR2 is FYNNEI. CDR3 length: 13 amino acids. The CDR3 region has the DNA TGTGCCAGCAGCCCAAATCAACTAGCGGGGGAGTTCTTC. Its translation is CASSPNQLAGEFF.

Only one count was recorded for this clone. The chain joins TRBV15 to TRBJ2-1, with 7 bases identical to TRBD2. The length of the CDR3 is 15 residues. Trimming removed 1 base from V and 6 bases from J; junction bases left unmatched: 6. The germline V gene encodes CDR1 LNHNV and CDR2 YYDKDF (reference sequence). CDR3 DNA sequence: TGTGCCACCAGCAGAGTTGGGGGAGGGTCCAATGAGCAGTTCTTC. Protein: CATSRVGGGSNEQFF.

The chain carries TRBV27 and TRBJ2-7; 7 nucleotides line up with TRBD2. The CDR3 is 15 amino acids. V lost 6 bases and J lost 0; bases outside the gene matches: 8. Germline loops: CDR1 MNHEY, CDR2 SMNVEV (reference sequence). CDR3 nucleotides: TGTGCCAGCAGACAACCTAGCGGACCCTCCTACGAGCAGTACTTC. Translation: CASRQPSGPSYEQYF.

The rearrangement joins TRBV7-9 to TRBJ1-1; no firm D call. Germline V gene sequence: CDR1 SEHNR, CDR2 FQNEAQ (reference sequence). V was cut by 2 bases and J by 2 bases, with 9 bases left in between. This CDR3 region has 14 residues. The CDR3 sequence is CASSLSGSNTEAFF. For the CDR3, the DNA is TGTGCCAGCAGCTTAAGTGGGAGTAACACTGAAGCTTTCTTT.

J is TRBJ2-7 and V is TRBV10-3, with 16 bases that match TRBD2. V shed 2 bases, J shed 5 bases, and the junction held 12 bases outside the gene matches. Germline assignment: CDR1 ENHRY and CDR2 SYGVKD. This CDR3 contains 19 residues. CDR3: CAISETGTSGRGLGDEQYF. DNA for the CDR3: TGTGCCATCAGTGAGACAGGGACTAGCGGGAGGGGCCTTGGGGACGAGCAGTACTTC.

CDR3 DNA: TGTGCCAGCAGCCTAGCTGCGACAGGGGACTATGGCTACACCTTC. Translation gives CASSLAATGDYGYTF. The chain employs TRBV28 and TRBJ1-2; 8 nucleotides align to TRBD1. Germline loops: CDR1 MDHEN, CDR2 SYDVKM. Unmatched junction bases numbered 9, after V lost 6 bases and J lost 3 bases. The CDR3 runs to 15 residues.

The chain recombines TRBV6-5 with TRBJ2-7, with 7 bases identical to TRBD2. V shed 6 bases, J shed 2 bases, and the junction held 4 bases outside the gene matches. CDR3 size: 13 residues. Per the germline V gene, CDR1 is MNHEY and CDR2 is SVGAGI. CDR3 residues: CASRRGKTYEQYF. Here the CDR3 DNA reads TGTGCCAGCAGGCGGGGGAAGACCTACGAGCAGTACTTC.

CDR3 in amino acids: CASSLVGVENYGYTF. The CDR3 bases are TGTGCCAGCAGCTTGGTGGGAGTAGAGAACTATGGCTACACCTTC. The chain combines TRBV5-5 with TRBJ1-2; D is undetermined. The CDR3 sequence is 15 residues long. Trimming removed 0 bases from V and 2 bases from J, with 11 bases in between. Germline CDR1 and CDR2: SGHKS and YYEKEE (reference sequence).

The V gene is TRBV18, the J gene TRBJ2-5; a possible D gene is TRBD2 (6 bases). The germline V and J ends were trimmed by 3 bases and 3 bases, with 11 bases remaining between them. This CDR3 has 14 residues. Germline assignment: CDR1 KGHSH and CDR2 LQKENI. CDR3 nucleotide sequence: TGTGCCAGCTCACCGGACTACGCCAAAGAGACCCAGTACTTC. This encodes CASSPDYAKETQYF. Full variable domain (rest looked up from reference TRBV18 and TRBJ2-5): NAGVMQNPRHLVRRRGQEARLRCSPMKGHSHVYWYRQLPEEGLKFMVYLQKENIIDESGMPKERFSAEFPKEGPSILRIQQVVRGDSAAYFCASSPDYAKETQYFGPGTRLLVL.

The V and J genes are TRBV9 and TRBJ2-7; TRBD1 agrees at 10 bases. Germline CDR1 and CDR2: SGDLS and YYNGEE. The ends lost 5 bases at V and 6 bases at J; junction bases unmatched: 8. This CDR3 comprises 14 residues. CDR3 in amino acids: CASRPGQGTGEQYF. CDR3 nucleotides: TGTGCCAGCAGACCGGGACAGGGGACGGGCGAGCAGTACTTC. The full variable domain, rest sourced from reference TRBV9 and TRBJ2-7, is DSGVTQTPKHLITATGQRVTLRCSPRSGDLSVYWYQQSLDQGLQFLIQYYNGEERAKGNILERFSAQQFPDLHSELNLSSLELGDSALYFCASRPGQGTGEQYFGPGTRLTVT.

The chain has TRBV5-1 and TRBJ2-1; D remains ambiguous. V dropped 4 bases and J dropped 4 bases, with 3 bases sitting between them. CDR3 length equals 11 residues. Looked up from germline, CDR1 is SGHRS and CDR2 is YFSETQ. The CDR3, as DNA: TGCGCCAGCAGCCTATACAATGAGCAGTTCTTC. Translation: CASSLYNEQFF.

The chain has TRBV19 and TRBJ2-7; 10 bases agree with TRBD2. Trimming cost V 7 bases and J 6 bases; bases outside gene matches: 9. CDR3 length: 14 amino acids. Germline V lookup: CDR1 LNHDA, CDR2 SQIVND (reference sequence). This CDR3 reads CASNDRLAGVEQYF. The CDR3 region has the DNA TGTGCCAGTAACGACCGGCTAGCGGGGGTCGAGCAGTACTTC.

The chain has TRBV19 and TRBJ2-7, with unresolved D. CDR1 is LNHDA, CDR2 SQIVND, per germline (reference sequence). The length of the CDR3 is 12 residues. Trimming stripped 10 bases from V and 6 bases from J, with 16 bases between. The CDR3 DNA is TGTGCCACCGCCCCGGGTGGCGCCGAGCAGTACTTC. Amino acid sequence: CATAPGGAEQYF. Looking up the rest from reference TRBV19 and TRBJ2-7 gives the full variable domain: DGGITQSPKYLFRKEGQNVTLSCEQNLNHDAMYWYRQDPGQGLRLIYYSQIVNDFQKGDIAEGYSVSREKKESFPLTVTSAQKNPTAFYLCATAPGGAEQYFGPGTRLTVT.

V and J are TRBV28 and TRBJ1-5, with 8 bases that match TRBD1. CDR3 length: 12 residues. The V gene end was trimmed by 6 bases and the J gene end by 5 bases; junction bases not matched to a gene: 0. CDR1 and CDR2 (germline): MDHEN, SYDVKM. DNA for the CDR3: TGTGCCAGCAGGGGACAGGATCAGCCCCAGCATTTT. This codes for CASRGQDQPQHF.

This clone was counted a single time. The chain combines TRBV19 with TRBJ2-1; TRBD2 aligns across 12 bases. J was trimmed by 0 bases and V by 4 bases; bases with no gene match: 7. The CDR3 covers 18 residues. Germline V gene lookup returns CDR1 LNHDA and CDR2 SQIVND (reference sequence). CDR3 sequence: CASSKTSGRLSSYNEQFF. Here the CDR3 DNA reads TGTGCCAGTAGTAAGACTAGCGGGAGACTGAGCTCCTACAATGAGCAGTTCTTC.